A single sample gave rise to the 25 T cell receptor beta chains below, sequenced in a study of cytomegalovirus exposure and HLA in healthy donors. The PCR had 60 Vbeta and 13 Jbeta primers. Only in-frame clones appear in the TCRdb table, and some are missing; sequencing was by immunoSEQ multiplex PCR. The data hold approximately 110,000 clones, with around 75% observed a single time. Sequencing was carried out using PBMCs. These receptors were obtained from a man under 40 in good health and CMV-seropositive.

This chain connects TRBV7-3 to TRBJ2-2; TRBD2 might be the D (5 bases). The CDR3 length is 14 residues. V was trimmed by 3 bases and J by 7 bases, leaving 12 bases between them. Germline V gene data show CDR1 as SGHTA and CDR2 as FQGTGA. As DNA, the CDR3 is TGTGCCAGCAGCTTGGTTCGGGGAGTCGGGGAGCTGTTTTTT. As protein: CASSLVRGVGELFF. Full variable domain (missing parts from reference TRBV7-3 and TRBJ2-2): GAGVSQTPSNKVTEKGKYVELRCDPISGHTALYWYRQSLGQGPEFLIYFQGTGAADDSGLPNDRFFAVRPEGSVSTLKIQRTERGDSAVYLCASSLVRGVGELFFGEGSRLTVL.

The sample holds one count of this clone. The V gene is TRBV2, the J gene TRBJ2-1, with D perhaps matching TRBD2 (6 bases). V lost 2 bases, J lost 0 bases, and 14 bases lay in between. Germline V gene sequence: CDR1 SNHLY, CDR2 FYNNEI. This CDR3 is 17 amino acids long. The CDR3 DNA is TGTGCCAGCAGTGAATTAGGACTATTGAGCTCCTACAATGAGCAGTTCTTC. Its protein is CASSELGLLSSYNEQFF.

This chain joins TRBV19 and TRBJ1-2; perhaps TRBD1 as D (5 bases). Looked up from germline, CDR1 is LNHDA and CDR2 is SQIVND (reference sequence). This CDR3 region has 11 residues. V was trimmed by 7 bases and J by 8 bases, leaving 11 bases between them. The CDR3 region is CASNSRVGYTF. The CDR3 DNA follows: TGTGCCAGTAACTCCAGGGTGGGCTACACCTTC.

The genes are TRBV19 and TRBJ1-1; 7 positions agree with TRBD1. This CDR3 spans 14 amino acids. With 7 bases clipped from V and 5 bases from J, the junction kept 10 bases outside the gene matches. Per germline, CDR1 LNHDA and CDR2 SQIVND (reference sequence). CDR3 in amino acids: CASTNGAGGTEAFF. The DNA of the CDR3 is TGTGCCAGTACTAACGGGGCAGGGGGGACTGAAGCTTTCTTT.

The chain carries TRBV11-2 and TRBJ2-7; 9 nucleotides align to TRBD2. The V gene end was trimmed by 5 bases and the J gene end by 2 bases; junction bases not matched to a gene: 7. CDR3 length equals 15 residues. Germline V gene lookup returns CDR1 SGHAT and CDR2 FQNNGV. CDR3 amino acids: CASSERGAVPYEQYF. For the CDR3, the DNA is TGTGCCAGCAGCGAGCGGGGGGCCGTCCCCTACGAGCAGTACTTC. The complete variable domain, with remaining parts taken from reference TRBV11-2 and TRBJ2-7, reads EAGVAQSPRYKIIEKRQSVAFWCNPISGHATLYWYQQILGQGPKLLIQFQNNGVVDDSQLPKDRFSAERLKGVDSTLKIQPAKLEDSAVYLCASSERGAVPYEQYFGPGTRLTVT.

This clone has just one count. The chain couples TRBV5-1 to TRBJ2-3; 15 bases are shared with TRBD2. Germline V CDR1 and CDR2: SGHRS, YFSETQ. V was clipped by 0 bases and J by 0 bases; unmatched bases: 8. There are 20 residues in the CDR3. In nucleotides, the CDR3 is TGCGCCAGCAGCTTGGCCGGGACTAGCGGGGGGCCCCCTAGCACAGATACGCAGTATTTT. Translating it yields CASSLAGTSGGPPSTDTQYF.

The chain is built from TRBV5-1 and TRBJ2-3; TRBD1 might be the D (6 bases). The CDR3 consists of 15 residues. The V end lost 0 bases, the J end lost 0 bases, and 8 bases lay between the germline ends. The germline V gene encodes CDR1 SGHRS and CDR2 YFSETQ. CDR3 sequence: CASSLVQGSTDTQYF. The CDR3 DNA sequence: TGCGCCAGCAGCTTGGTGCAGGGGAGCACAGATACGCAGTATTTT. The whole variable domain, filled in from reference TRBV5-1 and TRBJ2-3, reads KAGVTQTPRYLIKTRGQQVTLSCSPISGHRSVSWYQQTPGQGLQFLFEYFSETQRNKGNFPGRFSGRQFSNSRSEMNVSTLELGDSALYLCASSLVQGSTDTQYFGPGTRLTVL.

The CDR3 nucleotides read TGTGCCAGCAGCTTAGGATACGCGACAGGGGCCTATGGCTACACCTTC. Translated: CASSLGYATGAYGYTF. V usage is TRBV7-8 and J usage is TRBJ1-2; 8 bases match TRBD1. This CDR3 contains 16 residues. Unmatched junction bases numbered 8, after V lost 1 base and J lost 4 bases. The germline gives CDR1 SGHVS, CDR2 FQNEAQ.

The chain is built from TRBV7-9 and TRBJ2-3, with D uncertain. The CDR3 spans 15 residues. Deletions cut 3 bases from V and 1 base from J, with 11 bases between. Germline CDR1 reads SEHNR; CDR2 reads FQNEAQ (reference sequence). CDR3 nucleotides: TGTGCCAGCAGCTTGCTCAATCCGGGCACAGATACGCAGTATTTT. Amino acids: CASSLLNPGTDTQYF.

The rearrangement links TRBV6-1 to TRBJ2-7, with 8 bases aligning to TRBD1. Germline V gene lookup returns CDR1 MNHNS and CDR2 SASEGT. This CDR3 comprises 15 residues. Trimming removed 5 bases from V and 3 bases from J; junction bases left unmatched: 9. For the CDR3, the DNA is TGTGCCAGCAGTTCCGACAGGGGCCCCCTCTACGAGCAGTACTTC. This encodes CASSSDRGPLYEQYF.

The genes are TRBV5-8 and TRBJ2-7, with TRBD1 matching over 9 bases. Trimming at V came to 3 bases and at J to 2 bases, leaving 6 bases not matched to a gene. The length of the CDR3 is 15 residues. The germline V gene has CDR1 SGHTS and CDR2 YDEGEE. The DNA for the CDR3 is TGTGCCAGCAGCTCTAGGACAGGGGCCCCCTACGAGCAGTACTTC. This translates into CASSSRTGAPYEQYF.

This clone has only a few counts. This chain links TRBV15 with TRBJ2-1, with D possibly being TRBD2 (5 bases). The germline gives CDR1 LNHNV, CDR2 YYDKDF (reference sequence). The CDR3 sequence is 15 residues long. V dropped 5 bases and J dropped 0 bases, with 11 bases sitting between them. The CDR3 coding sequence is TGTGCCACCAGCCCCGGAGGCACCTCCTACAATGAGCAGTTCTTC. Amino acid sequence: CATSPGGTSYNEQFF.

This clone showed up just once. The V and J genes are TRBV5-1 and TRBJ2-7; D perhaps matches TRBD2 (6 bases). Germline loops: CDR1 SGHRS, CDR2 YFSETQ. The V and J ends lost 5 bases and 3 bases respectively, with 15 bases between them. This CDR3 has 14 residues. CDR3 DNA sequence: TGCGCCAGCAGACTGGAGGGGTCTGACTACGAGCAGTACTTC. Its translation is CASRLEGSDYEQYF.

V and J are TRBV27 and TRBJ2-6; D possibly corresponds to TRBD1 (6 bases). The V gene lost 3 bases and the J gene lost 2 bases, with 8 bases spanning the gap. The CDR3 loop spans 15 amino acids. Germline CDR1 reads MNHEY; CDR2 reads SMNVEV (reference sequence). The CDR3, as DNA: TGTGCCAGCAGTTTCACAGGGCCTGGGGCCAACGTCCTGACTTTC. This codes for CASSFTGPGANVLTF.

The genes are TRBV7-2 and TRBJ2-1, with no clear D. Germline-derived CDR1 and CDR2 are SGHTA and FQGNSA. V dropped 5 bases and J dropped 6 bases, with 11 bases sitting between them. The CDR3 length is 13 residues. DNA of the CDR3: TGTGCCAGCAGCCGCGCCGGAGTCAATGAGCAGTTCTTC. This codes for CASSRAGVNEQFF.

The CDR3 here is CSVAQPQGARGYTF. The CDR3 DNA follows: TGCAGCGTTGCCCAACCTCAGGGGGCGCGGGGCTACACCTTC. V and J are TRBV29-1 and TRBJ1-2; 8 bases agree with TRBD1. Trimming removed 4 bases from V and 8 bases from J; junction bases left unmatched: 12. The CDR3 contains 14 residues. The germline V gene encodes CDR1 SQVTM and CDR2 ANQGSEA.

J is TRBJ2-3 and V is TRBV5-6; D is possibly TRBD2 (6 bases). This CDR3 is built from 14 residues. The germline CDR1 and CDR2 sequences are SGHDT and YYEEEE. V dropped 4 bases and J dropped 0 bases, with 9 bases sitting between them. This CDR3 reads CASSKGTSTDTQYF. DNA for the CDR3: TGTGCCAGCAGCAAGGGGACTAGCACAGATACGCAGTATTTT.

The CDR3 DNA is TGCAGCGTATCCGGAGGACAGGGGCCTAACTATGGCTACACCTTC. Protein product: CSVSGGQGPNYGYTF. This chain connects TRBV29-1 to TRBJ1-2; 9 bases agree with TRBD1. From germline, CDR1 is SQVTM and CDR2 ANQGSEA. V lost 6 bases to trimming and J lost 0 bases; unmatched junction nucleotides: 8. This CDR3 is built from 15 residues.

The CDR3 region is CASRSTRQGFAYEQYF. The CDR3 DNA reads TGCGCCAGCAGGTCCACCCGGCAGGGGTTTGCCTACGAGCAGTACTTC. The chain is built from TRBV5-1 and TRBJ2-7; TRBD1 might be the D (6 bases). CDR1 is SGHRS and CDR2 is YFSETQ in the germline V gene. Trimming removed 5 bases from V and 2 bases from J, with 20 bases in between. The CDR3 is 16 amino acids.

The V call is TRBV19, the J call TRBJ1-1; 9 nucleotides agree with TRBD1. Germline V CDR1 and CDR2: LNHDA, SQIVND (reference sequence). The CDR3 is 14 residues long. Trimming cost V 7 bases and J 4 bases; bases outside gene matches: 7. The CDR3 bases are TGTGCCAGTATTCCACAGGGGGCGGGCACTGAAGCTTTCTTT. It translates to CASIPQGAGTEAFF.

The V call is TRBV5-1, the J call TRBJ2-5, with TRBD2 as a possible D gene (6 bases). The germline V and J ends were trimmed by 0 bases and 5 bases, with 11 bases remaining between them. The CDR3 has 14 residues. Germline V lookup: CDR1 SGHRS, CDR2 YFSETQ. The CDR3 coding sequence is TGCGCCAGCAGCTTGGGCGGGGTTGGGGAGACCCAGTACTTC. Translating gives CASSLGGVGETQYF.

To note about this clone: The junction differs from germline at one of its ends, possibly a read error. This rearrangement joins TRBV19 to TRBJ1-5; D is perhaps TRBD1 (6 bases). This CDR3 region has 13 residues. Germline lookup yields CDR1 LNHDA and CDR2 SQIVND (reference sequence). In nucleotides, the CDR3 is TGTGCCAGCGCACAGGACAGCAATCGGCCCCAGCATTTT. It specifies CASAQDSNRPQHF.

This rearrangement joins TRBV4-2 to TRBJ1-5; D remains ambiguous. V lost 0 bases, J lost 1 base, and 7 bases lay in between. The germline V gene has CDR1 LGHNA and CDR2 YNFKEQ. The CDR3 has 15 residues. The CDR3 region is CASSQDGESNQPQHF. DNA for the CDR3: TGTGCCAGCAGCCAAGACGGGGAGAGCAATCAGCCCCAGCATTTT.

The J gene is TRBJ2-5, the V gene TRBV7-2; D unclear. This CDR3 is built from 12 residues. Deletions cut 3 bases from V and 2 bases from J, with 4 bases between. CDR1 is SGHTA and CDR2 is FQGNSA in the germline V gene. The CDR3 sequence is CASSFNQETQYF. In DNA, the CDR3 is TGTGCCAGCAGCTTTAATCAAGAGACCCAGTACTTC.

This chain connects TRBV9 to TRBJ2-3; TRBD1 agrees at 7 bases. V shed 2 bases, J shed 3 bases, and the junction held 6 bases outside the gene matches. This CDR3 has 15 amino acids. CDR1 and CDR2 (germline): SGDLS, YYNGEE. The CDR3: CASSVNRGLTDTQYF. The CDR3 nucleotides are TGTGCCAGCAGCGTGAACAGGGGTTTGACAGATACGCAGTATTTT.